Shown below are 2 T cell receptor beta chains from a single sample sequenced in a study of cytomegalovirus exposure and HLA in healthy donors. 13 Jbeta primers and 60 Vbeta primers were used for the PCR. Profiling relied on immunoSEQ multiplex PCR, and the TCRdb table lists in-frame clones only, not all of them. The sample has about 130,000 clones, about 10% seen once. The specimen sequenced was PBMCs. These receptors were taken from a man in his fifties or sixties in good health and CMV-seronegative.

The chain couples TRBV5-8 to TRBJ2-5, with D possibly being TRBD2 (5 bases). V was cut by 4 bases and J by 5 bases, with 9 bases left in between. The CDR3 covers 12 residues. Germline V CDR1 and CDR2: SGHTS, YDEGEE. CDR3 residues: CASSPTGETQYF. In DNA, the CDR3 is TGTGCCAGCAGCCCTACGGGGGAGACCCAGTACTTC.

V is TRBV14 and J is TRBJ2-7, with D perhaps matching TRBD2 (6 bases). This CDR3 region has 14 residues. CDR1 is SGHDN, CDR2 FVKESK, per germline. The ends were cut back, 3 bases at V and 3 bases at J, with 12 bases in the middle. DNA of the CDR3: TGTGCCAGCAGCCAGAATAGACTAGGCTACGAGCAGTACTTC. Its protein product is CASSQNRLGYEQYF.